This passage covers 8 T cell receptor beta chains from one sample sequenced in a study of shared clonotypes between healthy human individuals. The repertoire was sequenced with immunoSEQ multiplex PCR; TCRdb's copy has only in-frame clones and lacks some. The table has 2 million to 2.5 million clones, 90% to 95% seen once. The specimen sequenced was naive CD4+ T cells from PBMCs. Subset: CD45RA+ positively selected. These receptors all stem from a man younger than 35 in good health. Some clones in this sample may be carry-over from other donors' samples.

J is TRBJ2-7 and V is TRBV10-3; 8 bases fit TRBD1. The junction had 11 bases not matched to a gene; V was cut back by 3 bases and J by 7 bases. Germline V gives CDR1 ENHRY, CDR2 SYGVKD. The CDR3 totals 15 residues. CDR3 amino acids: CAISDWGQGAGEQYF. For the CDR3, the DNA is TGTGCCATCAGTGACTGGGGGCAGGGGGCAGGTGAGCAGTACTTC.

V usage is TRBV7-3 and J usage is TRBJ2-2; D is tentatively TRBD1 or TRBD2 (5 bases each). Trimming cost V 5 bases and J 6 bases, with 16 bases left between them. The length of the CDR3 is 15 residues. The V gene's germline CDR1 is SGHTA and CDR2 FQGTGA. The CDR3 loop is CASSPGAARSGELFF. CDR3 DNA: TGTGCCAGCAGCCCCGGGGCTGCGCGGTCCGGGGAGCTGTTTTTT.

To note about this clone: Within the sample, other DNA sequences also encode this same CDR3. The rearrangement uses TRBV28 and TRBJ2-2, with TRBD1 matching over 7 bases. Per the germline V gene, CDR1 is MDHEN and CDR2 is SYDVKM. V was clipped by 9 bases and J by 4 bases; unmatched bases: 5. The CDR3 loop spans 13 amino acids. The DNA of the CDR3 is TGTGCCAGTTCATCAGGGGGCACCGGGGAGCTGTTTTTT. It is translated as CASSSGGTGELFF.

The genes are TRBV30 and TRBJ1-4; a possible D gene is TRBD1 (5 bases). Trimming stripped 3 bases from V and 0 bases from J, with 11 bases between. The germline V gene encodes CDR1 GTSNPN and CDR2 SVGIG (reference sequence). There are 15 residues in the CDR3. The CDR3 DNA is TGTGCCTGGAGCTACGGAGGGGCAACTAATGAAAAACTGTTTTTT. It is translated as CAWSYGGATNEKLFF.

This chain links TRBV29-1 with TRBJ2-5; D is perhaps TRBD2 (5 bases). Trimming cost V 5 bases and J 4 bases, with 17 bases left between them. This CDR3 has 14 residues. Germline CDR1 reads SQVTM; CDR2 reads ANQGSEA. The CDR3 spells CSVQAGSSRETQYF. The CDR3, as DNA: TGCAGCGTTCAGGCGGGCTCATCCCGAGAGACCCAGTACTTC.

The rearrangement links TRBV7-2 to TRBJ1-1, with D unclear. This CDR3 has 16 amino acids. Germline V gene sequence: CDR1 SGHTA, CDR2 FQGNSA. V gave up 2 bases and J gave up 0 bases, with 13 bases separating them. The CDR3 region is CASSLPAGRVNTEAFF. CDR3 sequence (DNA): TGTGCCAGCAGCTTACCTGCAGGCCGAGTGAACACTGAAGCTTTCTTT.

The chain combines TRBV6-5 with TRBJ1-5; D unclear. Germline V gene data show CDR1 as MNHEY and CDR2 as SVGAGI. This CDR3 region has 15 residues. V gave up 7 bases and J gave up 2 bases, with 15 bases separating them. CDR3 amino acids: CASTPEQACNQPQHF. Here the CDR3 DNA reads TGTGCCAGCACCCCCGAGCAGGCCTGCAATCAGCCCCAGCATTTT.

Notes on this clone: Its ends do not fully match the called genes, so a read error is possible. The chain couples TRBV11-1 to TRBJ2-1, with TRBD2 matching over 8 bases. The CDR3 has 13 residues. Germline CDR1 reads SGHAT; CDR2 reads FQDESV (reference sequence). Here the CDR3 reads CASSLERVAGPLF. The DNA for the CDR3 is TGTGCCAGCAGCCTGGAACGGGTAGCGGGACCGCTCTTC.